The present T cell receptor beta chain was sequenced within a study of cytomegalovirus exposure and HLA in healthy donors. Notes on the study in general: Most sequenced TCRs were rare (though some public TCRs occurred in many donors). What a later analysis reportedly showed was that an Asian-associated ancestry cluster had fewer N-insertions than the 666-donor mean. DRB1 had the most TCR associations and HLA-C the fewest, a later analysis found, with rates varying by HLA locus.

To note about this clone: Its cognate antigen is unknown.

A multiplex PCR was run with 60 Vbeta primers and 13 Jbeta primers. Sequenced by immunoSEQ multiplex PCR; TCRdb stores in-frame clones only, minus some. The sample has over 150,000 clones; 87% are singletons. The sequenced sample consisted of PBMCs. The source of this sequence is a woman in her 30s in good health and CMV-seronegative.

For the CDR3, the DNA is TGTGCCAGCAGCTTGTTCACAGCCTACAATGAGCAGTTCTTC. Translation: CASSLFTAYNEQFF. The chain links TRBV5-6 to TRBJ2-1; D remains ambiguous. Germline V lookup: CDR1 SGHDT, CDR2 YYEEEE. Trimming shortened V by 1 base and J by 2 bases, and 7 bases separated the two germline ends. This CDR3 spans 14 amino acids.